This T cell receptor beta chain is drawn from a study of identical twins. Study results and limitations: Sequences that were out-of-frame, alpha and twin-shared displayed an excess of low generation probability.

In this sample, this clonotype turned up a few times. Its specificity is not known. The V and J ends lost 3 bases and 10 bases respectively, with 10 bases between them. The CDR3 extends over 12 amino acids. Germline V CDR1 and CDR2: SGHAT, FQNNGV. One entry per CDR3 protein results from TCRdb running MiXCR on the 5' RACE reads. The table shows 500,000 to 600,000 distinct CDR3 sequences, with about 20% occurring only once. The same sample was also studied in work on T cells expressing NK-cell markers. As that study records: In over 5 donors, dominant CD3+CD56+NKG2C+ clonotypes ranked among the top 10 CD8+ clonotypes.

V is TRBV11-2 and J is TRBJ2-1; no reliable D call. This TCR was sampled from a woman between 18 and 30 years old in good health. The material sequenced was CD4+ T cells sorted from blood. In nucleotides, the CDR3 is TGTGCCAGCAGCTTGTTGGCCCTCGAGCAGTTCTTC. It yields the protein CASSLLALEQFF.